This T cell receptor (beta chain) was sequenced in a study of graft-versus-host responses after intestinal transplantation. CDR1 and CDR2 from the germline V gene are SGHTA and FQGNSA. The CDR3 is 12 residues long. V was trimmed by 5 bases and J by 5 bases, leaving 7 bases between them. Comments on this clone: Its specificity is not known.

Generated by immunoSEQ multiplex PCR, the TCRdb table keeps only in-frame clones and is missing some. The table lists nearly 95,000 clones, more than 85% of them singletons. The chain is built from TRBV7-2 and TRBJ1-5; D not resolved. This sequence originates from a human donor who received an intestinal transplant. Sequencing used unstimulated CD8+ T cells sorted from spleen or lymph node cells, obtained before intestinal transplant. CDR3 DNA: TGTGCCAGCAGCGTACTCGATCAGCCCCAGCATTTT. Translating it yields CASSVLDQPQHF.